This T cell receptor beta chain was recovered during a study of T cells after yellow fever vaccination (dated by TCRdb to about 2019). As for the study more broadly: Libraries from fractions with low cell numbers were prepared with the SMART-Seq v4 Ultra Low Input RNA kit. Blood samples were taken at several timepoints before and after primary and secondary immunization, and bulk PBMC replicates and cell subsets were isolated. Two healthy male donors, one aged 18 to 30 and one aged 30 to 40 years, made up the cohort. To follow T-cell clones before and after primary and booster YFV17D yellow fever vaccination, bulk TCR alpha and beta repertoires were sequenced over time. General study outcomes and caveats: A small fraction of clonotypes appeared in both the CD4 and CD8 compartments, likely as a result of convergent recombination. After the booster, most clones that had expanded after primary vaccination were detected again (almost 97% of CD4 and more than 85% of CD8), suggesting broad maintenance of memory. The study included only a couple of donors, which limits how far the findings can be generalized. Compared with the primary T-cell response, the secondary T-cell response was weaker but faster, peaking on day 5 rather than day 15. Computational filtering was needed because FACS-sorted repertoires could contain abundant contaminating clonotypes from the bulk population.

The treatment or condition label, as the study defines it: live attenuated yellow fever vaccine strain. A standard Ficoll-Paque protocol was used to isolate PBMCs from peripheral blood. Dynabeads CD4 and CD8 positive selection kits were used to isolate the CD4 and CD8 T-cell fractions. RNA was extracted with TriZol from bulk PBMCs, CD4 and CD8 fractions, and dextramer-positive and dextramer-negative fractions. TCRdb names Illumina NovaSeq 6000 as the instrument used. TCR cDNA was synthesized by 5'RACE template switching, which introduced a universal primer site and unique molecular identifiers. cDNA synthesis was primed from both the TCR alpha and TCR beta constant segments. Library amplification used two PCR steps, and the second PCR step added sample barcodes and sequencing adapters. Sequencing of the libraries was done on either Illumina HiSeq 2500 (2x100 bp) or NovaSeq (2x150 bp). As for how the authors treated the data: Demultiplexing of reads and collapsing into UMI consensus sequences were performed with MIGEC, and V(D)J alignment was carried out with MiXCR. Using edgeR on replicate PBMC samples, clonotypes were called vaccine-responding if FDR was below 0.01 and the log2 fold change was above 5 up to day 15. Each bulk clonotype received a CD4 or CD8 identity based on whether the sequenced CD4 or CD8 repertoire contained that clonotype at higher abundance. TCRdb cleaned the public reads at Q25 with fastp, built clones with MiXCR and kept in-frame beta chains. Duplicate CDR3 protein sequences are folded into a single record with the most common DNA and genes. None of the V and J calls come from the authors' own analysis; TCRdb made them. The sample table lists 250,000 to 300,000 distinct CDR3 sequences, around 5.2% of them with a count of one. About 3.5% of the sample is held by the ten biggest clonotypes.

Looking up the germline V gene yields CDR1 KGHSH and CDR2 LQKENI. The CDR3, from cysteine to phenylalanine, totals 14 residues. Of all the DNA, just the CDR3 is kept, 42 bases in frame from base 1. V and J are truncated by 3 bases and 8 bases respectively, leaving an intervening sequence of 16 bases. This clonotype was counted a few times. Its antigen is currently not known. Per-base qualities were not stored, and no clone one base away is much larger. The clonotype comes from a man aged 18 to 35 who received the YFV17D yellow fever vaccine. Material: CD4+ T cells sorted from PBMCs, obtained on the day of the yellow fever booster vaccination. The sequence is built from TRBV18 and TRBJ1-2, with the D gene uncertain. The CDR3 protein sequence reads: CASSPVGPTTGYTF. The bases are TGTGCCAGCTCACCTGTCGGCCCGACGACAGGCTACACCTTC.